This TCR beta chain emerged from a study of shared clonotypes between healthy human individuals (dated by TCRdb to the early 2020s). Concerning the study at large: The cohort included three men and a couple of women between 18 and 49 years of age. To increase sequencing depth and limit assay-specific biases, different laboratories used diverse techniques to prepare libraries and sequence TCR repertoires. Each donor's leukapheresis produced roughly between about 0.85 and 10 billion PBMCs. The study deeply sequenced blood TCR repertoires of five healthy adults to estimate repertoire size and the extent of clonotype sharing between individuals. For each donor, CD4 naive and CD4 memory were each run on three plates, CD8 naive on two plates, and CD8 memory on one plate. Overall results and qualifications from the work: Sampling was restricted to blood, and TCR repertoires in tissues likely differ from the TCR repertoires found in blood. Because the study included a small number of donors, the genetic and exposure-history diversity represented was limited. Sharing across several donors was observed for around 5% of naive CD4, over 3% of naive CD8, over 2% of memory CD4, and around 0.4% of memory CD8 clonotypes. Higher generation probabilities were observed for clonotypes shared by all four sorted-subset donors than for non-shared clonotypes. Based on pairwise subsampling, the degree of clonotype sharing among donors was expected to be affected by sequencing depth. Estimated clonotype richness was generally larger for naive than for memory subsets. Rarefaction of sorted-subset datasets indicated incomplete sequencing despite the large sequencing depth.

As to this clone: This receptor's antigen is unknown. The sample holds no much larger clone one base away, and base qualities are not on file. This same CDR3 is encoded by further DNA sequences in the sample.

CD8 naive samples were obtained by positive selection for CCR7 among CD45RO-negative cells, yielding a CD45RA+CCR7+ population from which TemRA cells were excluded. Donors were healthy HIV-negative adults with no recently reported acute infections or vaccinations. All donors were Caucasian adults living in Nashville, Tennessee, USA. After blood collection by leukapheresis, PBMCs were isolated using Ficoll-Histopaque density gradient centrifugation and then cryopreserved in the vapor phase of liquid nitrogen. Purity and quantity of every magnetically sorted T cell population were checked by analytical flow cytometry. Each sorted fraction had its genomic DNA isolated and then quantified by UV absorbance on a Nanodrop 2000c. TCR CDR3 regions were amplified from genomic DNA by multiplex PCR using the deep immunoSEQ assay. Extracted genomic DNA from each cell subset was spread evenly across all wells of several immunoSEQ 96-well plates, with each plate serving as a replicate. For sorted subsets, each replicate PCR was loaded with roughly 200 ng genomic DNA, equivalent to about 30,000 T cell genomes. Purified libraries were quantified with a Qubit 3.0 fluorometer, sized on a Bioanalyzer 2100, and re-quantified with the KAPA Library Quantification kit. Every immunoSEQ 96-well plate was sequenced on a dedicated single-read 150-cycle Illumina NextSeq 550 flow cell. On the authors' methods: The immunoSEQ output contained only junctional sequences without quality scores, so filtering could not match that applied to full-length reads. To assign V/J genes and CDR3, sequences were annotated against IMGT germline references using PyIR, a Python wrapper for IgBLAST v1.9. Any read was removed if the V/J assignment was weak (E-value above 1e-6), the CDR3 was missing, or the read contained stop codons, out-of-frame junctions, or ambiguous translated residues. A V3J clonotype was defined by an identical inferred V gene, J gene, and CDR3 amino acid sequence. Percentage overlap between repertoires was computed as shared unique clonotypes divided by the size of the smaller repertoire. Three approaches were used to assess repertoire richness: RTK rarefaction, the Chao1 estimator, and Recon v2.1 estimates of unobserved clonotypes. For all TCRbeta clonotypes obtained by the gDNA method from several donors, generation probabilities were computed with OLGA. TCRdb retrieved this table from immuneACCESS and kept in-frame rearrangements only. Not all clones are present; in checked studies, unresolved V genes account for under half, and no reason is known for the remainder. The D gene and trimming were derived from the DNA, and the V and J assignments and clone size from that table. The sample includes fewer than 700,000 clones, with about 95% observed a single time. The ten most abundant clones make up 0.11% of the sample.

A distance of 7 bases separates the germline ends of V and J, which lose 1 base and 0 bases respectively. The CDR3 sequence holds 15 residues, the cysteine and phenylalanine included. Only the CDR3 region is kept as DNA, spanning 45 bases read in frame from base 1. In the germline V gene, CDR1 corresponds to MGHRA and CDR2 to YSYEKL. Recombination joined TRBV4-1 with TRBJ1-5, and TRBD1 may be the D gene, going by 5 matching bases. The TCR originated in a woman in her 30s in good health. Source material: naive CD8+ T cells sorted from blood. The sample's cell subset or site label, decoded: CD45RA+CCR7+. The CDR3 region reads CASSQGQGSNQPQHF. In nucleotide form, the sequence is TGCGCCAGCAGCCAAGGGCAGGGTAGCAATCAGCCCCAGCATTTT.